These 27 T cell receptor beta chains were all obtained from the same sample, sequenced in a study of tumor and adjacent non-tumor tissue in lung cancer (dated by TCRdb to 2017 to 2018). RNA was extracted from bulk unsorted tissue and checked for quality with a NanoDrop ND-1000 and an Agilent 2100. The normal lung samples consisted of distant non-tumor tissue collected more than 3 cm from the tumor edge. Libraries were prepared through multiplex PCR. The reads were generated on an Illumina HiSeq 2500. Following protocols modified from ARM-PCR, the researchers constructed TCRbeta libraries through three rounds of nested PCR with primers (Table S4). The raw public reads went through TCRdb reprocessing: fastp at Q25, MiXCR clone calling, in-frame beta chains kept. Rows are combined by CDR3 protein, so each entry shows the most common genes and DNA. Within this sample are 100,000 or so distinct CDR3 sequences, with around three quarters of them counted one time only. The ten largest clones add up to 30% of the sample.

The sequenced sample was distant non-tumor lung tissue. These receptors were taken from a man aged 60 to 75 with small cell lung cancer.

This clonotype was picked up one time. A read error may produce the germline difference seen at one junction end. The rearrangement joins TRBV13 to TRBJ2-1; 9 bases are a match to TRBD2. CDR1 and CDR2 from the germline V gene are PRHDT and FYEKMQ (reference sequence). CDR3 size: 16 residues. The CDR3 here is CVSSLGTSFRYNERFF. CDR3 DNA sequence: TGTGTCAGCAGCTTAGGGACTAGCTTTCGATACAATGAGCGGTTCTTC.

The chain employs TRBV4-1 and TRBJ2-3, with D possibly called TRBD1 or TRBD2 (6 bases each). This CDR3 comprises 19 residues. Germline V gene lookup returns CDR1 MGHRA and CDR2 YSYEKL. The V and J ends lost 0 bases and 0 bases respectively, with 19 bases between them. Here the CDR3 DNA reads TGCGCCAGCAGCCAAGAAGAGGGGGATGCGGAGGGGAGCACAGATACGCAGTATTTT. This encodes CASSQEEGDAEGSTDTQYF.

This clonotype showed up just once. This may be a read error, as it is one base from a much larger clone. The rearrangement joins TRBV7-9 to TRBJ2-3, with 9 bases matching TRBD2. The V gene's germline CDR1 is SEHNR and CDR2 FQNEAQ (reference sequence). V trimming: 5 bases; J trimming: 3 bases; junction bases outside the gene matches: 6. The CDR3 is made up of 15 amino acids. CDR3 amino acids: CASSPISGRTDTQYF. The CDR3, as DNA: TGTGCCAGCAGCCCCATCAGCGGGAGGACAGATACGCAGTATTTT.

This clonotype was found once. The CDR3 end shows no conserved phenylalanine or tryptophan, and so a read error is likely. The rearrangement uses TRBV6-1 and TRBJ2-7; perhaps D is TRBD1 or TRBD2 (5 bases each). V was pared by 3 bases and J by 3 bases, with 15 bases between. The germline CDR1 and CDR2 sequences are MNHNS and SASEGT. This CDR3 contains 15 residues. This chain's CDR3 is CASSDSGLTIYEQYL. The CDR3 coding sequence is TGTGCCAGCAGTGATTCGGGGCTCACCATCTACGAGCAGTACTTG.

The count of this clonotype is one. The junction shows a germline mismatch at one end, possibly a read error. In nucleotides, the CDR3 is TGTGCCAGCAGCTCACTAGGGGCGGGACTCTTGGGCTCGGAGCAGGAGTACTTT. This gives the protein CASSSLGAGLLGSEQEYF. The rearrangement uses TRBV6-1 and TRBJ2-3; possibly TRBD2 for D (6 bases). Germline V CDR1 and CDR2: MNHNS, SASEGT. CDR3 length equals 18 residues.

About this clonotype: As the CDR3 is not closed by the conserved phenylalanine or tryptophan, this likely results from a read error. The V gene is TRBV12-3 or TRBV12-4, the J gene TRBJ1-5; D perhaps matches TRBD1 (6 bases). The V end lost 5 bases, the J end lost 0 bases, and 17 bases lay between the germline ends. The CDR3 consists of 17 residues. CDR3 sequence (DNA): TGTGCCAGCAGTCCGGAGAGGGGGGATGGTAGCAATCAGCCCCAGCATTAT. This gives the protein CASSPERGDGSNQPQHY.

This clonotype was seen only once. The gene calls are TRBV29-1 and TRBJ2-3; 12 positions agree with TRBD2. With V trimmed by 3 bases and J by 2 bases, 6 bases remained unmatched. There are 16 residues in the CDR3. CDR1 is SQVTM, CDR2 ANQGSEA, per germline. CDR3 bases: TGCAGCGTTGAGGTACTAGCGGGAGGTGTCACAGATACGCAGTATTTT. This sequence encodes CSVEVLAGGVTDTQYF.

As for this clonotype: It is likely a read error, because the conserved phenylalanine at the end of the CDR3 is missing. The genes are TRBV4-1 and TRBJ2-7; D may be TRBD1 (5 bases). The CDR3 consists of 13 residues. V was cut by 4 bases and J by 3 bases, with 10 bases left in between. Germline V gene data show CDR1 as MGHRA and CDR2 as YSYEKL. The CDR3 loop reads CASSLDRLYEQYY. CDR3 DNA sequence: TGCGCCAGCAGCCTCGACAGACTCTACGAGCAGTACTAC.

On this clonotype itself: Relative to the germline gene, one junction end is altered; a read error may explain this. The chain couples TRBV5-4 to TRBJ2-2; 9 positions match TRBD1. The CDR3 is 15 residues long. Germline V gene sequence: CDR1 SGHNT, CDR2 YYREEE (reference sequence). The CDR3 DNA is TGTGCCAGCAGCTGGGGGACAGGGAACATCGGGGACCTGTTTTTT. Its protein is CASSWGTGNIGDLFF.

This clonotype has only one observation. A read error may account for a junction end that differs from germline. This chain connects TRBV12-3 or TRBV12-4 to TRBJ2-3; 7 bases align to TRBD1. There are 16 residues in the CDR3. For the CDR3, the DNA is TGTGCCAGCAGTTTTGATTGGGCCGCGAGGACAGGTACGCAGTATTTT. It specifies CASSFDWAARTGTQYF.

A note on this clonotype: At one end, the junction sequence differs from germline, possibly due to a read error. The chain recombines TRBV6-1 with TRBJ2-2, with TRBD2 matching 7 bases. Germline-derived CDR1 and CDR2 are MNHNS and SASEGT. The CDR3 has 14 amino acids. CDR3 loop: CASREGLMQEELFF. CDR3 bases: TGTGCTAGCAGGGAGGGACTCATGCAGGAGGAGCTGTTTTTT.

This clonotype was seen just once. One junction end does not reproduce the germline sequence, and a read error may be involved. The chain has TRBV11-1 and TRBJ2-1; D is unclear. The germline V gene has CDR1 SGHAT and CDR2 FQDESV (reference sequence). The CDR3 has 15 residues. This CDR3 is CASSLERTTYNEQLF. For the CDR3, the DNA is TGTGCCAGCAGCCTAGAGAGGACGACCTACAACGAGCAGCTCTTC.

On this clonotype: A junction end diverges from the germline sequence, so it may reflect a read error. CDR3 nucleotides: TGCAGCTTGGAGCTTGGGGAGACGCAGTACTTC. Protein sequence: CSLELGETQYF. The V and J genes are TRBV29-1 and TRBJ2-5; TRBD2 might be the D (5 bases). Germline CDR1 and CDR2: SQVTM and ANQGSEA. The CDR3 is made up of 11 amino acids. Variable domain in full (rest from reference TRBV29-1 and TRBJ2-5): SAVISQKPSRDICQRGTSLTIQCQVDSQVTMMFWYRQQPGQSLTLIATANQGSEATYESGFVIDKFPISRPNLTFSTLTVSNMSPEDSSIYLCSLELGETQYFGPGTRLLVL.

As regards this clonotype: The missing conserved phenylalanine or tryptophan at the end of this CDR3 makes a read error likely. The V gene is TRBV5-5, the J gene TRBJ2-7; TRBD1 agrees at 9 bases. V was pared by 3 bases and J by 2 bases, with 6 bases of the junction left unmatched. CDR1 and CDR2 (germline): SGHKS, YYEKEE (reference sequence). The CDR3 has 15 amino acids. The chain's CDR3 is CASSSRTGEAYEQYI. The CDR3 nucleotides are TGTGCCAGCAGCTCACGGACAGGGGAGGCCTACGAGCAGTACATC.

Comments on this clonotype: Germline and junction disagree at one end, which may indicate a read error. The rearrangement uses TRBV6-5 and TRBJ1-5, with D perhaps matching TRBD1 (6 bases). The CDR3 has 15 amino acids. Germline V gene sequence: CDR1 MNHEY, CDR2 SVGAGI. In DNA form, the CDR3 reads TGTGCCAGCAGTTACCTACAGGGAAGCAATCAGTCCCAGCATTTT. Residues: CASSYLQGSNQSQHF.

V is TRBV4-2 and J is TRBJ2-1; D not certain. Trimming removed 0 bases at V and 9 bases at J, with 9 bases between. Looked up from germline, CDR1 is LGHNA and CDR2 is YNFKEQ. The CDR3 runs 13 residues. CDR3 bases: TGTGCCAGCAGCCAAGATCTCCACGGTGAGCAGTTCTTC. Translated: CASSQDLHGEQFF.

Comment on this clonotype: Mismatch with germline at one junction end may stem from a read error. The chain is built from TRBV28 and TRBJ2-2; 9 bases align to TRBD1. Germline loops: CDR1 MDHEN, CDR2 SYDVKM. The CDR3 has 15 amino acids. CDR3 nucleotide sequence: TGTGCCAGCACCCAACAGGGGGCGGGGTGCGGGGAGCTGCTTTTT. Amino acid sequence: CASTQQGAGCGELLF.

CDR3 sequence reads: CASILGVAVSGELFF. The CDR3 bases are TGTGCCAGCATCTTGGGGGTGGCGGTTTCCGGGGAGCTGTTTTTT. The V call is TRBV12-3 or TRBV12-4, the J call TRBJ2-2; D tentatively reads TRBD1 or TRBD2 (5 bases each). This CDR3 is 15 amino acids long. The germline V and J ends were trimmed by 7 bases and 6 bases, with 18 bases remaining between them.

The chain has TRBV19 and TRBJ2-2, with unresolved D. V lost 6 bases and J lost 3, with 11 bases in between. Germline V gene sequence: CDR1 LNHDA, CDR2 SQIVND (reference sequence). There are 14 residues in the CDR3. CDR3 sequence reads: CASRMDRDTGELFF. In DNA form, the CDR3 reads TGTGCCAGTAGGATGGATCGGGACACCGGGGAGCTGTTTTTT.

The chain carries TRBV6-1 and TRBJ2-7; D not resolved. V was shortened by 7 bases and J by 3 bases, with 13 bases between the two germline ends. The germline V gene has CDR1 MNHNS and CDR2 SASEGT. The CDR3 sequence is 13 residues long. DNA for the CDR3: TGTGCCAGCATACCTGGTGCGAACTACGAGCAGTACTTC. Translating it yields CASIPGANYEQYF.

This clonotype was seen only a few times. This may stem from a read error, because a much larger clone lies one nucleotide away. CDR3 nucleotides: TGCAGTGCTCCGAGCTGGTACAATGAGCAGTTCTTC. Residues: CSAPSWYNEQFF. The J gene is TRBJ2-1, the V gene TRBV20-1; D remains unclear. This CDR3 region has 12 residues. Trimming cost V 5 bases and J 4 bases, with 9 bases left between them. The V gene's germline CDR1 is DFQATT and CDR2 SNEGSKA (reference sequence).

The V call is TRBV11-3, the J call TRBJ2-7; the D gene is possibly TRBD2 (8 bases). The CDR3 has 17 amino acids. Germline lookup yields CDR1 SGHNT and CDR2 YENEEA. In DNA, the CDR3 is TGTACCTGCAGCTTTAGCGGGGACAGTCCCACTGTCTACGAGCAGTACTTC. It yields the protein CTCSFSGDSPTVYEQYF.

Turning to this clonotype: Germline and junction disagree at one end, which may indicate a read error. The chain recombines TRBV12-3 or TRBV12-4 with TRBJ2-6; 7 positions match TRBD1. The CDR3 is made up of 14 amino acids. CDR3 in amino acids: CASATGSGANVLTF. CDR3 coding DNA: TGTGCCAGCGCGACAGGGTCTGGGGCCAACGTTCTGACTTTC.

The chain couples TRBV7-9 to TRBJ2-7; the match to TRBD2 covers 8 bases. This CDR3 contains 13 residues. With V trimmed by 1 base and J by 7 bases, 3 bases remained unmatched. Germline lookup yields CDR1 SEHNR and CDR2 FQNEAQ (reference sequence). CDR3 protein: CASSLGSGAEQYV. The CDR3 DNA sequence: TGTGCCAGCAGCTTAGGTAGCGGGGCTGAGCAGTACGTC.

With regard to this clonotype: This could be a read error, since a much larger clone is one nucleotide away. This chain links TRBV5-1 with TRBJ2-1; no firm D call. This CDR3 has 13 residues. CDR1 is SGHRS and CDR2 is YFSETQ in the germline V gene. The DNA for the CDR3 is TGCGTCAGCAGCTTGATCCAAACGGATGAGCAGTTCTTC. Translation gives CVSSLIQTDEQFF.

Notes on this clonotype: A much larger clone lies a single base off, so this may be a read error. The rearrangement uses TRBV24-1 and TRBJ2-2; D possibly matches TRBD1 or TRBD2 (5 bases each). V shed 3 bases and J shed 12 bases, with 16 bases lying between them. The V gene's germline CDR1 is KGHDR and CDR2 SFDVKD. The CDR3 consists of 14 residues. The CDR3 DNA sequence: TGTGCCACCAGTGATGCGGACACCGGACTGCAGCTGTTTTTT. Translated, it gives CATSDADTGLQLFF.

Of note for this clonotype: A read error may account for a junction end that differs from germline. The rearrangement joins TRBV12-3 or TRBV12-4 to TRBJ2-1; D not certain. The CDR3 extends over 12 amino acids. The CDR3 nucleotides are TGTTCCAGCAGCAGTAGTGGCAATGAGCAGTTCTTC. Encoded protein: CSSSSSGNEQFF.